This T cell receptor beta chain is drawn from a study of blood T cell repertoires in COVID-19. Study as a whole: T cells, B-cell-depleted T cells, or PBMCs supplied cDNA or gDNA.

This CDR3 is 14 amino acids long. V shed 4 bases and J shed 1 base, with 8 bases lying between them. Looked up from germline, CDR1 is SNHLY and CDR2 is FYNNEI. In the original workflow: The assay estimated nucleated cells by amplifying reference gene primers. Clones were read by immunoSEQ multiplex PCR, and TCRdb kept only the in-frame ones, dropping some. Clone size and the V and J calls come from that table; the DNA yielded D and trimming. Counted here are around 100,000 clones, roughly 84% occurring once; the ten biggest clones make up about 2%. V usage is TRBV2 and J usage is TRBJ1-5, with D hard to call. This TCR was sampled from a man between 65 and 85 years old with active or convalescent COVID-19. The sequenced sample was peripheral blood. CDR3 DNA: TGTGCCAGCAGTGTAACACAAAGCAATCAGCCCCAGCATTTT. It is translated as CASSVTQSNQPQHF.